This T cell receptor beta chain was recovered during a study of CD8+ T cells in alopecia areata. Study information: Treated patients were given 5 to 10 mg oral tofacitinib twice daily. Study-wide points: Tofacitinib significantly decreased scalp clonality and expanded CD8+ clones among top 100. Many expanded lesional clones stayed in scalp and blood while on tofacitinib.

Only a few counts were recorded for this clone. Its specificity is unknown. Regarding treatment: oral pan-JAK inhibitor, 5-10 mg twice daily. The investigators collected lesional scalp punch biopsies and peripheral blood from alopecia areata patients. The CDR3 covers 13 residues. Trimming removed 1 base at V and 5 bases at J, with 6 bases between. Germline values: CDR1 SGHTA, CDR2 FQGNSA. In each case, RNA was isolated and then reverse transcribed into cDNA as the sequencing template. The method was immunoSEQ multiplex PCR; TCRdb's version includes in-frame clones alone and lacks a portion of them. The repertoire holds roughly 220,000 clones, more than 30% seen once, with 0.48% in the top ten.

The V call is TRBV7-2, the J call TRBJ2-1; D remains unclear. The sequence was obtained from a human donor with alopecia areata. The source was CD4+ T cells sorted from blood, collected between weeks 30 and 35, from a patient treated with tofacitinib. CDR3 region: CASSLDTDNEQFF. The CDR3 bases are TGTGCCAGCAGCTTAGATACCGACAATGAGCAGTTCTTC.